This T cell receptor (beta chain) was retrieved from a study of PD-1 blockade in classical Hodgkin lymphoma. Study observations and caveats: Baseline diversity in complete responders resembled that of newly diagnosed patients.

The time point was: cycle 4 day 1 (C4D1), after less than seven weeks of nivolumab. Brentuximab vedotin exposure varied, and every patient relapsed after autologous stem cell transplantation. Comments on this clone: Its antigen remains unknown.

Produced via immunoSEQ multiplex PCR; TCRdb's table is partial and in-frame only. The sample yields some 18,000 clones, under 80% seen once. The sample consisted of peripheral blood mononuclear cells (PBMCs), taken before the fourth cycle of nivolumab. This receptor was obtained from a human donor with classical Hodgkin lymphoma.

The CDR3, as DNA: TGTGCCAGCAGCTTAACGGGAGGGCCTGGAGATACGCAGTATTTT. It is translated as CASSLTGGPGDTQYF. The chain uses TRBV7-8 and TRBJ2-3; 8 bases line up with TRBD2. With 2 bases clipped from V and 5 bases from J, the junction kept 6 bases outside the gene matches. CDR3 length: 15 residues. Germline assignment: CDR1 SGHVS and CDR2 FQNEAQ.